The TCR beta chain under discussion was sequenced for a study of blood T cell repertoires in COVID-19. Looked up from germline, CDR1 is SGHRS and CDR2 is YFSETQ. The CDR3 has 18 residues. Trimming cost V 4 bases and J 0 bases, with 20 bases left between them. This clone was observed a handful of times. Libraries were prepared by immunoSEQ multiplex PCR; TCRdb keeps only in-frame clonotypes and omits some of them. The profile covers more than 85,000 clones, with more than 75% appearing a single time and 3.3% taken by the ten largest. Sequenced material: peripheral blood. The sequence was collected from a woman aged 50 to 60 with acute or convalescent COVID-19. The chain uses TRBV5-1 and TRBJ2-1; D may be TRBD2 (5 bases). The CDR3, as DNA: TGCGCCAGCAGCACCGAAGAAGCGACTACCCCCTCCTACAATGAGCAGTTCTTC. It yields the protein CASSTEEATTPSYNEQFF. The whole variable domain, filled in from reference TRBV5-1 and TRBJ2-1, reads KAGVTQTPRYLIKTRGQQVTLSCSPISGHRSVSWYQQTPGQGLQFLFEYFSETQRNKGNFPGRFSGRQFSNSRSEMNVSTLELGDSALYLCASSTEEATTPSYNEQFFGPGTRLTVL.